Shown below are 27 T cell receptor beta chains from a single sample sequenced in a study of T cells expressing NK-cell markers. TCRdb derives one entry per CDR3 protein from the 5' RACE reads, leaving out DNA. This sample's table has some 450,000 distinct CDR3 sequences. Sequencing input: blood T cells: a sorted CD56 or NKG2C T cell subset, CD4+ or CD8+ T cells, or bulk PBMC T cells (not recorded which). Receptors originate from a woman aged 18 to 75 in good health.

V is TRBV6-5 and J is TRBJ1-1; TCRdb lists TRBD1, though no DNA is available to test this call. The CDR3 is made up of 14 amino acids. CDR1 is MNHEY and CDR2 is SVGAGI in the germline V gene. The CDR3 loop is CASSYHRGNTEAFF.

This chain uses TRBV7-9 with TRBJ2-7; TCRdb's D call, TRBD2, is unchecked because there is no DNA. CDR1 SEHNR and CDR2 FQNEAQ come from the germline V gene (reference sequence). The CDR3 length is 16 residues. The chain's CDR3 is CASSPPRSGASYEQYF.

The J gene is TRBJ1-2, the V gene TRBV7-9. The germline V gene has CDR1 SEHNR and CDR2 FQNEAQ (reference sequence). This CDR3 is built from 13 residues. The CDR3 sequence: CASSLDYSGGYTF.

CDR3 residues: CSVDGQGYEKLFF. The rearrangement uses TRBV29-1 and TRBJ1-4; lacking DNA, the TRBD1 call made by TCRdb goes unchecked. CDR3 length: 13 residues. CDR1 and CDR2 from the germline V gene are SQVTM and ANQGSEA.

The chain links TRBV20-1 to TRBJ2-1. CDR3 length: 13 amino acids. Germline V gene lookup returns CDR1 DFQATT and CDR2 SNEGSKA (reference sequence). The CDR3 sequence: CSAARPGYNEQFF.

The V gene is TRBV6-1, the J gene TRBJ2-7; TCRdb calls TRBD2, which cannot be checked without DNA. Germline assignment: CDR1 MNHNS and CDR2 SASEGT. This CDR3 is 16 amino acids long. The CDR3 region is CASSEWGDSYSYEQYF.

The V gene is TRBV5-1, the J gene TRBJ2-1; the D call from TCRdb, TRBD1, cannot be confirmed without DNA. The CDR3 extends over 12 amino acids. The germline CDR1 and CDR2 sequences are SGHRS and YFSETQ. The CDR3 sequence is CASSFDRLEQFF.

V is TRBV5-1 and J is TRBJ2-3; TCRdb outputs TRBD1, but without DNA this stays unchecked. Germline V gene sequence: CDR1 SGHRS, CDR2 YFSETQ. This CDR3 comprises 17 residues. The CDR3 spells CASSLGWRGAGVDTQYF.

The chain combines TRBV6-1 with TRBJ2-1; TCRdb gives TRBD2 as the D gene, but with no DNA this cannot be confirmed. The CDR3 has 16 residues. Germline assignment: CDR1 MNHNS and CDR2 SASEGT. The CDR3 protein is CASSRSGVSSYNEQFF.

V and J are TRBV5-1 and TRBJ2-3; TCRdb names TRBD1, which stays unverified in the absence of DNA. There are 15 residues in the CDR3. Germline loops: CDR1 SGHRS, CDR2 YFSETQ. The CDR3 loop reads CASSLGTAHTDTQYF.

The chain is built from TRBV20-1 and TRBJ2-5; lacking DNA, the TRBD2 call made by TCRdb goes unchecked. The length of the CDR3 is 13 residues. The germline V gene encodes CDR1 DFQATT and CDR2 SNEGSKA (reference sequence). The CDR3 region is CSAAGREGGTQYF.

V gene TRBV4-2 combines with J gene TRBJ2-1; lacking DNA, the TRBD2 call made by TCRdb goes unchecked. The CDR3 is 17 amino acids. Germline assignment: CDR1 LGHNA and CDR2 YNFKEQ. The CDR3 reads CASSQVLRGGSYNEQFF.

The chain uses TRBV4-2 and TRBJ1-2. CDR3 size: 15 residues. Germline V gene sequence: CDR1 LGHNA, CDR2 YNFKEQ. The CDR3 protein is CASSQESGAWYGYTF.

The CDR3 spells CASSLRQANTGELFF. The chain combines TRBV12-3 or TRBV12-4 with TRBJ2-2. CDR3 length: 15 amino acids.

This CDR3 reads CSALSGRQGTQYF. The gene calls are TRBV20-1 and TRBJ2-3; TCRdb designates TRBD2, a call that cannot be tested without DNA. The CDR3 consists of 13 residues. The germline V gene has CDR1 DFQATT and CDR2 SNEGSKA (reference sequence).

The CDR3 loop reads CASSQGGFGTEAFF. The chain joins TRBV3-1 to TRBJ1-1; TCRdb reports TRBD1, a call that lacks DNA to check it against. In germline, CDR1 is LGHDT, CDR2 YNNKEL (reference sequence). The CDR3 is 14 residues long.

V is TRBV18 and J is TRBJ2-1. The CDR3 consists of 15 residues. The germline V gene encodes CDR1 KGHSH and CDR2 LQKENI. Here the CDR3 reads CASSPMRNSYNEQFF.

This CDR3 is CASSYLGAQYF. The genes are TRBV6-5 and TRBJ2-5. Germline V gene sequence: CDR1 MNHEY, CDR2 SVGAGI. This CDR3 is built from 11 residues.

V gene TRBV19 combines with J gene TRBJ2-5; lacking DNA, the TRBD2 call made by TCRdb goes unchecked. This CDR3 has 14 residues. Per germline, CDR1 LNHDA and CDR2 SQIVND (reference sequence). This chain's CDR3 is CASSAGGAGETQYF.

V is TRBV6-5 and J is TRBJ2-7; as DNA is missing, the TRBD1 call by TCRdb cannot be tested. Germline-derived CDR1 and CDR2 are MNHEY and SVGAGI. This CDR3 comprises 15 residues. The CDR3 here is CASSYGTGPTYEQYF.

The chain links TRBV7-2 to TRBJ2-5; TCRdb reports TRBD1, a call that lacks DNA to check it against. Germline CDR1 is SGHTA and CDR2 is FQGNSA. This CDR3 contains 14 residues. This chain's CDR3 is CASSLAGQQETQYF. The full variable domain, with the rest looked up from reference TRBV7-2 and TRBJ2-5, is GAGVSQSPSNKVTEKGKDVELRCDPISGHTALYWYRQSLGQGLEFLIYFQGNSAPDKSGLPSDRFSAERTGGSVSTLTIQRTQQEDSAVYLCASSLAGQQETQYFGPGTRLLVL.

The rearrangement joins TRBV3-1 to TRBJ1-5. The V gene's germline CDR1 is LGHDT and CDR2 YNNKEL (reference sequence). The CDR3 consists of 14 residues. The CDR3 region is CASSQGGYNQPQHF. Drawing the rest from reference TRBV3-1 and TRBJ1-5, the complete variable domain is DTAVSQTPKYLVTQMGNDKSIKCEQNLGHDTMYWYKQDSKKFLKIMFSYNNKELIINETVPNRFSPKSPDKAHLNLHINSLELGDSAVYFCASSQGGYNQPQHFGDGTRLSIL.

The chain is built from TRBV28 and TRBJ2-5; TCRdb's D gene call, TRBD1, goes unchecked for lack of DNA. The CDR3 spans 12 residues. Germline values: CDR1 MDHEN, CDR2 SYDVKM. CDR3 loop: CASTTGYETQYF.

The J gene is TRBJ2-5, the V gene TRBV7-9; TCRdb outputs TRBD2, but without DNA this stays unchecked. The CDR3 contains 14 residues. From germline, CDR1 is SEHNR and CDR2 FQNEAQ (reference sequence). CDR3 residues: CASSFGLAVETQYF.

The chain's CDR3 is CASSPRDIINYGYTF. The rearrangement links TRBV7-2 to TRBJ1-2; TCRdb picks TRBD1, but there is no DNA to check that call. The germline V gene has CDR1 SGHTA and CDR2 FQGNSA. The CDR3 loop spans 15 amino acids.

The V and J genes are TRBV5-5 and TRBJ2-1; absent DNA, TCRdb's TRBD2 call cannot be checked. This CDR3 comprises 15 residues. Per germline, CDR1 SGHKS and CDR2 YYEKEE (reference sequence). Here the CDR3 reads CASSPMGLLQYEQFF.

The rearrangement links TRBV7-9 to TRBJ2-1. The CDR3 length is 13 residues. CDR1 SEHNR and CDR2 FQNEAQ come from the germline V gene (reference sequence). The chain's CDR3 is CASSFSGTPEQFF. Combining the CDR3 with reference TRBV7-9 and TRBJ2-1 gives the whole variable domain DTGVSQNPRHKITKRGQNVTFRCDPISEHNRLYWYRQTLGQGPEFLTYFQNEAQLEKSRLLSDRFSAERPKGSFSTLEIQRTEQGDSAMYLCASSFSGTPEQFFGPGTRLTVL.